This T cell receptor (beta chain) was profiled in a study of type 1 regulatory T cells. This clonotype was observed many times. Its antigen is not identified. TCRdb re-called the reads through MiXCR, storing one row per CDR3 protein. Found here are about 39,000 distinct CDR3 sequences, 9% to 15% of them singletons; the top ten hold over 7%. Trimming took 0 bases from V and 3 from J, leaving 5 bases between them. The CDR3 spans 14 residues. Germline-derived CDR1 and CDR2 are ENHRY and SYGVKD. The source material was cultured non-Tr1 T cells, either the whole culture or a sorted T cell fraction (not recorded which). The receptor comes from a human donor in good health. V gene TRBV10-3 combines with J gene TRBJ1-4; unclear D gene. CDR3 coding DNA: TGTGCCATCAGTGAGTCTAGGGCTAATGAAAAACTGTTTTTT. Protein: CAISESRANEKLFF.